This T cell receptor beta chain emerged from a study of tumor and adjacent non-tumor tissue in lung cancer. About the study: Aged 31 to 76 years, patients included 10 men and a few women with stage I to III disease. On average, productive TCRbeta reads reached some 4.4 million per sample.

No cell sorting was done before RNA was extracted from the tissue. Worth noting for this clonotype: Being one base from a much bigger clone, this may be a read error.

Three rounds of nested PCR, following a modified ARM-PCR protocol, produced the TCRbeta library. TCRdb ran MiXCR on the multiplex PCR reads and lists one entry per CDR3 protein. The data show under 150,000 distinct CDR3 sequences, over 65% seen once. What was sequenced was lung tumor tissue. The clonotype comes from a man aged 25-45 years with non-small cell lung cancer.

For the CDR3, the DNA is TGTGCCAGCAGTTATGGGATTAGCGGGAGAAACATTCAGTACTTC. Its translation: CASSYGISGRNIQYF. The V and J genes are TRBV6-2 or TRBV6-3 and TRBJ2-4, with TRBD2 identical over 9 bases. With 3 bases clipped from V and 6 bases from J, the junction kept 6 bases outside the gene matches. Germline V gene data show CDR1 as MNHEY and CDR2 as SVGEGT. The CDR3 is 15 residues long.